The 11 T cell receptor beta chains below come from one sample, sequenced in a study of blood T cell repertoires in COVID-19. Using immunoSEQ multiplex PCR, the repertoire was profiled, and TCRdb retains in-frame clones only, with some absent. The sample includes fewer than 450,000 clones, around nine tenths seen only once; the top ten take around 7.9%. The specimen sequenced was peripheral blood. These receptors were obtained from a woman aged 70-85 years with COVID-19, enrolled during active disease.

The V call is TRBV19, the J call TRBJ1-2; unclear D gene. Between the trimmed V and J ends, which lost 3 bases and 8 bases, there was a span of 13 bases. This CDR3 has 13 amino acids. Looked up from germline, CDR1 is LNHDA and CDR2 is SQIVND (reference sequence). The CDR3 DNA sequence: TGTGCCAGTAGTATTCGGTCTCTGGGCGGCTACACCTTC. This translates into CASSIRSLGGYTF.

V is TRBV4-2 and J is TRBJ2-3; possibly TRBD1 for D (5 bases). The CDR3 is 16 amino acids. Trimming removed 0 bases at V and 2 bases at J, with 12 bases between. Germline-derived CDR1 and CDR2 are LGHNA and YNFKEQ. The CDR3 DNA follows: TGTGCCAGCAGCCAAGACAGACAGACTCTCACAGATACGCAGTATTTT. This encodes CASSQDRQTLTDTQYF.

The rearrangement links TRBV5-1 to TRBJ1-2, with TRBD1 as a possible D gene (6 bases). The CDR3 has 13 amino acids. Looked up from germline, CDR1 is SGHRS and CDR2 is YFSETQ. Trimming shortened V by 3 bases and J by 7 bases, and 13 bases separated the two germline ends. CDR3 sequence: CASSSTGTSGYTF. CDR3 in DNA: TGCGCCAGCAGCTCGACCGGGACATCTGGCTACACCTTC.

The chain uses TRBV28 and TRBJ1-2; 12 positions agree with TRBD1. This CDR3 spans 16 amino acids. Germline V lookup: CDR1 MDHEN, CDR2 SYDVKM. The junction had 11 bases not matched to a gene; V was cut back by 1 base and J by 11 bases. The CDR3 nucleotides read TGTGCCAGCAGTTTATTATTTGGGACAGGGGGCTTAGGGTACACCTTC. Translating it yields CASSLLFGTGGLGYTF.

The V and J genes are TRBV6-5 and TRBJ1-2; D is uncertain. V gave up 2 bases and J gave up 4 bases, with 11 bases separating them. This CDR3 has 14 amino acids. Germline CDR1 MNHEY, CDR2 SVGAGI. The chain's CDR3 is CASSYEGSSYGYTF. CDR3 DNA: TGTGCCAGCAGTTACGAAGGTAGCAGCTATGGCTACACCTTC.

The chain joins TRBV4-1 to TRBJ1-3; 10 bases are a match to TRBD1. The J segment lost 2 bases and the V segment lost 4 bases, leaving 2 bases of the junction unmatched. This CDR3 is 15 amino acids long. CDR1 is MGHRA and CDR2 is YSYEKL in the germline V gene. Here the CDR3 reads CASSLGQGTGNTIYF. CDR3 nucleotides: TGCGCCAGCAGCCTGGGACAGGGGACTGGAAACACCATATATTTT.

The V gene is TRBV12-5, the J gene TRBJ2-5; the match to TRBD1 covers 8 bases. Germline V lookup: CDR1 LGHNT, CDR2 FRNRAP. The CDR3 length is 12 residues. The ends lost 2 bases at V and 8 bases at J; junction bases unmatched: 1. The CDR3 loop is CASGLSGGTQYF. In nucleotides, the CDR3 is TGTGCTAGTGGTTTGTCAGGGGGCACCCAGTACTTC.

J is TRBJ2-1 and V is TRBV18; possibly TRBD2 for D (6 bases). V shed 2 bases and J shed 8 bases, with 10 bases lying between them. Germline lookup yields CDR1 KGHSH and CDR2 LQKENI. This CDR3 region has 13 residues. CDR3 amino acids: CASSPVAEDEQFF. The CDR3 nucleotides read TGTGCCAGCTCACCAGTAGCGGAGGATGAGCAGTTCTTC.

As regards this clone: Other DNA sequences in the sample encode the same CDR3. The V call is TRBV5-1, the J call TRBJ1-2; TRBD1 agrees at 10 bases. The germline CDR1 and CDR2 sequences are SGHRS and YFSETQ. The CDR3 covers 14 residues. V was clipped by 3 bases and J by 2 bases; unmatched bases: 1. CDR3: CASSWTGGNYGYTF. CDR3 nucleotides: TGCGCCAGCAGCTGGACAGGGGGAAACTATGGCTACACCTTC.

The rearrangement joins TRBV11-2 to TRBJ1-2; 8 bases are shared with TRBD1. CDR3 length: 14 residues. The V gene's germline CDR1 is SGHAT and CDR2 FQNNGV. The V segment lost 4 bases and the J segment 8 bases; nucleotides outside the gene matches: 9. The CDR3 sequence is CASSSGTGLGGYTF. The DNA for the CDR3 is TGTGCCAGCAGCTCCGGGACAGGTCTGGGGGGCTACACCTTC.

The CDR3 DNA follows: TGTGCCAGCTCAACTGGACAGGGAAGCGGCTACACCTTC. Translated: CASSTGQGSGYTF. The V call is TRBV18, the J call TRBJ1-2, with 8 bases aligning to TRBD1. The germline gives CDR1 KGHSH, CDR2 LQKENI. V was clipped by 5 bases and J by 8 bases; unmatched bases: 7. The CDR3 length is 13 residues.